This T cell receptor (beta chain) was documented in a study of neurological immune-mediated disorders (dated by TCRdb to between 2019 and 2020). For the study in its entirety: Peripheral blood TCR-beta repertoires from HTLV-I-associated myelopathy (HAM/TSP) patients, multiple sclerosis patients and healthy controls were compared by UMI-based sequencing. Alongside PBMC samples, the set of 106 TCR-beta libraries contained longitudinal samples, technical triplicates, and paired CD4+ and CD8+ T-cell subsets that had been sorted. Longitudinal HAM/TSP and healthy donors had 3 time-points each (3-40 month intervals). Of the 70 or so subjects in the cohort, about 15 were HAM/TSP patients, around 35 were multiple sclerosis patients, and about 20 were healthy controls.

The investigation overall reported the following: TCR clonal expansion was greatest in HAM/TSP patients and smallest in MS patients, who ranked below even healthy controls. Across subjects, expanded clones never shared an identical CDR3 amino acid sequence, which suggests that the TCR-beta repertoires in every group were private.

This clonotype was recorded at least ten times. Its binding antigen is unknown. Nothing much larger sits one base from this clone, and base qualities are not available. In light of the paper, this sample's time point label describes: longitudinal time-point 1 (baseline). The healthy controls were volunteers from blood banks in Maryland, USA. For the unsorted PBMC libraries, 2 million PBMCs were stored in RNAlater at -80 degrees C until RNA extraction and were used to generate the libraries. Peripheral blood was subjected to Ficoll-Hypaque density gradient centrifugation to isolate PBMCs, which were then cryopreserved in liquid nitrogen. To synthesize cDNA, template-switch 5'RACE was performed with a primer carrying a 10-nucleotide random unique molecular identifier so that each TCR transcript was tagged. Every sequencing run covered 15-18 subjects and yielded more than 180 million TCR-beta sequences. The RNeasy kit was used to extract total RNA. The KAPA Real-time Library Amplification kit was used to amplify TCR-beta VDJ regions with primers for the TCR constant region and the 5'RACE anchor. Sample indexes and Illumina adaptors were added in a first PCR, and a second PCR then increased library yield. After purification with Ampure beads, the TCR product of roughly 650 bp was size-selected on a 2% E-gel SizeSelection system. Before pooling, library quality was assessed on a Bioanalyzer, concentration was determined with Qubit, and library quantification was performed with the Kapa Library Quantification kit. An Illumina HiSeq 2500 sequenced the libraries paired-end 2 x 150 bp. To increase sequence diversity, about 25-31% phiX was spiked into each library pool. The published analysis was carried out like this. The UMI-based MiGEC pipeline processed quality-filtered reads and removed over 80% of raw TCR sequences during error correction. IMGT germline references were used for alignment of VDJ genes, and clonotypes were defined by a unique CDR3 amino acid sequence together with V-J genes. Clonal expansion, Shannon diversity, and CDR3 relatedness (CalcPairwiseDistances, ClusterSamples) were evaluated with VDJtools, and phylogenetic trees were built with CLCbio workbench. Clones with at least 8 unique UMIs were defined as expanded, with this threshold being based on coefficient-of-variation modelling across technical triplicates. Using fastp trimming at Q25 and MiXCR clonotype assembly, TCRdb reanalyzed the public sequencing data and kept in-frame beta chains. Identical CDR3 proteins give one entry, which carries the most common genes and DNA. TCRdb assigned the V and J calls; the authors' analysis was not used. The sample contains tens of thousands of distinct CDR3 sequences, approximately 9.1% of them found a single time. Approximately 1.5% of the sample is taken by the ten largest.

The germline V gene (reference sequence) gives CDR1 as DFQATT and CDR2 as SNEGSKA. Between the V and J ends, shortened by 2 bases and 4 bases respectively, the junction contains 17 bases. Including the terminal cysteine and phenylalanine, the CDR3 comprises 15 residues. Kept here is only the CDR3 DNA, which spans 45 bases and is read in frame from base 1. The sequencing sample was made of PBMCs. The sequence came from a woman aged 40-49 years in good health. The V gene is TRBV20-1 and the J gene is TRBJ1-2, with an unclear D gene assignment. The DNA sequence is TGCAGTGCTAGATCCTACGGGCCCAGCGCCTATGGCTACACCTTC. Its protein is CSARSYGPSAYGYTF.